This TCR beta chain stems from a study of T cells in Graves' hyperthyroidism and ophthalmopathy. Study observations and caveats: Also found in blood were most expanded thyroid clonotypes above 0.001.

This clonotype was detected only once. Its antigen is not known. From germline, CDR1 is DFQATT and CDR2 SNEGSKA (reference sequence). The V gene lost 4 bases and the J gene lost 2 bases, with 14 bases spanning the gap. The CDR3 has 14 residues. Researchers took RNA transcripts and amplified the TCR beta CDR3 regions from them. Primed by the HTBI set, a first-round RT-PCR was run on the TCR CDR3. TCRdb re-derived calls from the multiplex PCR reads in MiXCR, one entry per CDR3 protein. Here the sample spans 500,000 to 600,000 distinct CDR3 sequences, roughly 50% being singletons. This receptor was taken from an adult woman with Graves' disease, either hyperthyroidism or ophthalmopathy (not recorded which). The rearrangement joins TRBV20-1 to TRBJ2-5, with TRBD1 as a possible D gene (6 bases). Sequencing input: peripheral blood or thyroid tissue (not recorded which). CDR3 sequence (DNA): TGCAGTGCTACCTTCGACAGGTTACAAGAGACCCAGTACTTC. It yields the protein CSATFDRLQETQYF.